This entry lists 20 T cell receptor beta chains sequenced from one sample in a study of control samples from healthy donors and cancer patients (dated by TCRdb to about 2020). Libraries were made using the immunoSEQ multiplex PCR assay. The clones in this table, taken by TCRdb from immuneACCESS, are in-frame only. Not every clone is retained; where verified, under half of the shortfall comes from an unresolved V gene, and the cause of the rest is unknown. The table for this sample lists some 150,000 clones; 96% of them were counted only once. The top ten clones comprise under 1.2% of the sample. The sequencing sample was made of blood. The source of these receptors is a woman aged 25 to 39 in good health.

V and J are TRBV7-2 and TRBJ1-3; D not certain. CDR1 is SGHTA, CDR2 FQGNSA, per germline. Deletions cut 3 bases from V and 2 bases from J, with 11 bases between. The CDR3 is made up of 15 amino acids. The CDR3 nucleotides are TGTGCCAGCAGCTTGGTGCCTGGGACTGGAAACACCATATATTTT. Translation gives CASSLVPGTGNTIYF.

The CDR3 sequence: CASSEWGTGPYNEQFF. DNA for the CDR3: TGTGCCAGCAGTGAATGGGGGACAGGCCCCTACAATGAGCAGTTCTTC. The rearrangement uses TRBV6-1 and TRBJ2-1; 8 nucleotides agree with TRBD1. This CDR3 has 16 residues. The germline gives CDR1 MNHNS, CDR2 SASEGT. With 2 bases clipped from V and 2 bases from J, the junction kept 5 bases outside the gene matches.

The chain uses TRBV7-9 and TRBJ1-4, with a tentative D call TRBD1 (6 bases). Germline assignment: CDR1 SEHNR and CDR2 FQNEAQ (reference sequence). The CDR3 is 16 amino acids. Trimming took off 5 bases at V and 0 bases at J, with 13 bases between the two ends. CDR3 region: CASSAGTHPTNEKLFF. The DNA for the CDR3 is TGTGCCAGCAGCGCTGGGACACACCCAACTAATGAAAAACTGTTTTTT.

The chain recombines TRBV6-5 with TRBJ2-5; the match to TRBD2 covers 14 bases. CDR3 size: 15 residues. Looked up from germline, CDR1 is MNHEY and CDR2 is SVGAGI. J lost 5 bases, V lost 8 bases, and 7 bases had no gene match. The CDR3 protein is CASGGRTSGRETQYF. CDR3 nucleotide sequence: TGTGCCAGCGGAGGTCGGACTAGCGGGAGGGAGACCCAGTACTTC.

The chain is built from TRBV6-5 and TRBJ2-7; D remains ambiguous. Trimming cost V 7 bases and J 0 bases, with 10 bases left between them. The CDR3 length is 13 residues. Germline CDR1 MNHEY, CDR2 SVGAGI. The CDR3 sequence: CASIGDSSYEQYF. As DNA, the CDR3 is TGTGCCAGCATAGGAGATAGCTCCTACGAGCAGTACTTC.

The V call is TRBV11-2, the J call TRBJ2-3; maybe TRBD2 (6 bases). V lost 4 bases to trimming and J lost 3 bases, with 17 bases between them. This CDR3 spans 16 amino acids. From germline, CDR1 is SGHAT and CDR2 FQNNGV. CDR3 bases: TGTGCCAGCAGCTCCTCTAGCGCCCAGATGACAGATACGCAGTATTTT. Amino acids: CASSSSSAQMTDTQYF. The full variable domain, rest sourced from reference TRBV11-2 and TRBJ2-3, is EAGVAQSPRYKIIEKRQSVAFWCNPISGHATLYWYQQILGQGPKLLIQFQNNGVVDDSQLPKDRFSAERLKGVDSTLKIQPAKLEDSAVYLCASSSSSAQMTDTQYFGPGTRLTVL.

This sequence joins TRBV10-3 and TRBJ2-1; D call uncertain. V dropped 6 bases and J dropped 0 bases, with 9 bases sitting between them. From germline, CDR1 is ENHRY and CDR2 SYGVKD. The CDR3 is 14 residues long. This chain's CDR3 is CAIRDGSSYNEQFF. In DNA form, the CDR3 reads TGTGCCATCAGGGACGGAAGCTCCTACAATGAGCAGTTCTTC.

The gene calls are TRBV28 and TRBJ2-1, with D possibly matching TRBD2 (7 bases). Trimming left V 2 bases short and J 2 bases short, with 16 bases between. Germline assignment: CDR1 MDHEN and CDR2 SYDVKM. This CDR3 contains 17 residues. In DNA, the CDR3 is TGTGCCAGCAGTTTACCCCTTAGGGGGGGCGCCTACAATGAGCAGTTCTTC. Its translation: CASSLPLRGGAYNEQFF.

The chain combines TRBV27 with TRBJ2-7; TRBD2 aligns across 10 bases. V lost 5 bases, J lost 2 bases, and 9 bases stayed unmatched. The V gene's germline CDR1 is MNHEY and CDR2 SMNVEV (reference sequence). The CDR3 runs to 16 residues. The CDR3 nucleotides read TGTGCCAGCAGTCCCATCTTAGCGGGAGGCACCTACGAGCAGTACTTC. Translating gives CASSPILAGGTYEQYF.

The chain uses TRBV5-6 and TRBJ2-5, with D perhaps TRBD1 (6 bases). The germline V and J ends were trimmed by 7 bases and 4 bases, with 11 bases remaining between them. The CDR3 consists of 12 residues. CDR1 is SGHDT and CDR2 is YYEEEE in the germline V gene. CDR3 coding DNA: TGTGCCAGCCAAGGGGGACGAGAGACCCAGTACTTC. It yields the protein CASQGGRETQYF.

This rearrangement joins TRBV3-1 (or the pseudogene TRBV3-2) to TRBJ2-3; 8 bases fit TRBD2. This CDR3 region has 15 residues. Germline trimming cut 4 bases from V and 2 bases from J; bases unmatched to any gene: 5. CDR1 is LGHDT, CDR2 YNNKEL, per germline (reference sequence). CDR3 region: CASSLGRGDTDTQYF. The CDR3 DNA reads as TGTGCCAGCAGCCTCGGGCGGGGGGACACAGATACGCAGTATTTT.

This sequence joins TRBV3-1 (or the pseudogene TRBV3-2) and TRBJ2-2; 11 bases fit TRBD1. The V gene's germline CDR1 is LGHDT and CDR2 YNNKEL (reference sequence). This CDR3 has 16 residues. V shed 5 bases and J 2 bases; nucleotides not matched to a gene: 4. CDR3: CASSSGTGGNTGELFF. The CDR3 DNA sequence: TGTGCCAGCAGCTCAGGGACAGGGGGAAACACCGGGGAGCTGTTTTTT.

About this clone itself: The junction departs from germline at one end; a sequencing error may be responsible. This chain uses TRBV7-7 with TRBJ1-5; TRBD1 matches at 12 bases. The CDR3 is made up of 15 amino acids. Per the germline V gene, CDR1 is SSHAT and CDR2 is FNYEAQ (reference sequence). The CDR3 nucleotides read TGTGCTAGCAGAACCGGGACAGGGGGCTGTCAGCCCCAGCATTTT. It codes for CASRTGTGGCQPQHF.

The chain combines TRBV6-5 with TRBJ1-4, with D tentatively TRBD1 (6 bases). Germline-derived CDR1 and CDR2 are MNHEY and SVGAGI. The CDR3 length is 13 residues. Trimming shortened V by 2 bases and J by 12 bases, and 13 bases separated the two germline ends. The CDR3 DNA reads TGTGCCAGCAGTTACCGCAGGGAGGGGGAACTGTTTTTT. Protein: CASSYRREGELFF.

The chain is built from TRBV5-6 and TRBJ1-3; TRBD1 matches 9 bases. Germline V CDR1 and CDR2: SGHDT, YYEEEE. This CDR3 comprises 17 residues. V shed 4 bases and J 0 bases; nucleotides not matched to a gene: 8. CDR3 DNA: TGTGCCAGCAGCCGTCCCGGGACAGGGACCTCTGGAAACACCATATATTTT. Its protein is CASSRPGTGTSGNTIYF.

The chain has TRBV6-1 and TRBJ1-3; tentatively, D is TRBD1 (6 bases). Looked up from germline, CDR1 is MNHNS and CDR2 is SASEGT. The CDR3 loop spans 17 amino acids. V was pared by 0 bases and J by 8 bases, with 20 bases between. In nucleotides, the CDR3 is TGTGCCAGCAGTGAAGCGCTTCCGGGGGGCGCAGGAGACACCATATATTTT. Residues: CASSEALPGGAGDTIYF.

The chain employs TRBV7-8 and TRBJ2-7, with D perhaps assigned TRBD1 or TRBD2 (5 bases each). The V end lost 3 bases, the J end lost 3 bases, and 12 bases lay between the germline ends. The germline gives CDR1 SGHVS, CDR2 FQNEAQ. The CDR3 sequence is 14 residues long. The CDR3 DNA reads TGTGCCAGCAGCTTCTCCCAGGGAGACTACGAGCAGTACTTC. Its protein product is CASSFSQGDYEQYF.

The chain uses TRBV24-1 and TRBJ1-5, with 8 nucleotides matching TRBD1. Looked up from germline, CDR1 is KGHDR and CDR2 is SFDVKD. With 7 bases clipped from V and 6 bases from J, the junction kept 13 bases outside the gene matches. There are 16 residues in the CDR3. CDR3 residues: CATSSSRGPGPQPQHF. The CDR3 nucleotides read TGTGCCACCAGCTCTTCCAGGGGGCCCGGGCCTCAGCCCCAGCATTTT.

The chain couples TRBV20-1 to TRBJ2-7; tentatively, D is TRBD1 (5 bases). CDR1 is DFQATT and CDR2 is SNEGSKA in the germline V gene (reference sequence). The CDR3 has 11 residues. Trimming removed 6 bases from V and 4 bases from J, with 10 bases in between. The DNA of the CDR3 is TGCAGTGCCCCGGACATTTACGAGCAGTACTTC. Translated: CSAPDIYEQYF.

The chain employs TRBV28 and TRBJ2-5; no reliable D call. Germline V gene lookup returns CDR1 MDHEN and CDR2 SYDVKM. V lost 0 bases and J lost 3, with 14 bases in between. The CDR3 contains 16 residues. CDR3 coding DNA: TGTGCCAGCAGTTTATGGTCGCTGGGCCCGGAAGAGACCCAGTACTTC. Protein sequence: CASSLWSLGPEETQYF.